Shown below are 26 T cell receptor beta chains from a single sample sequenced in a study of blood T cell repertoires in COVID-19. The protocol was immunoSEQ multiplex PCR, while the TCRdb copy is restricted to in-frame clones and leaves out a portion. The table includes 100,000 or so clones, around four fifths detected once. The sequenced sample was peripheral blood. Source of these receptors: a woman aged 70-85 years with active or convalescent COVID-19.

J is TRBJ1-5 and V is TRBV18; D is ambiguous. From germline, CDR1 is KGHSH and CDR2 LQKENI. The CDR3 is made up of 13 amino acids. V shed 2 bases and J shed 5 bases, with 7 bases lying between them. The CDR3 is CASSPSFDQPQHF. The CDR3 DNA reads as TGTGCCAGCTCACCATCATTTGATCAGCCCCAGCATTTT.

The genes are TRBV6-6 and TRBJ1-1, with unresolved D. V dropped 5 bases and J dropped 0 bases, with 7 bases sitting between them. Germline values: CDR1 MNHNY, CDR2 SVGAGI (reference sequence). The CDR3 spans 13 residues. CDR3 nucleotide sequence: TGTGCCAGCAGTCTGGCCCTGAACACTGAAGCTTTCTTT. Amino acids: CASSLALNTEAFF.

The CDR3 DNA is TGTGCCAGCAACCGCCCCCACGGGGACTTAGCCAAAAACATTCAGTACTTC. Amino acids: CASNRPHGDLAKNIQYF. The chain has TRBV25-1 and TRBJ2-4, with D maybe TRBD2 (6 bases). Germline loops: CDR1 MGHDK, CDR2 SYGVNS. Trimming shortened V by 7 bases and J by 0 bases, and 19 bases separated the two germline ends. The CDR3 has 17 amino acids. Combining the CDR3 with reference TRBV25-1 and TRBJ2-4 gives the whole variable domain EADIYQTPRYLVIGTGKKITLECSQTMGHDKMYWYQQDPGMELHLIHYSYGVNSTEKGDLSSESTVSRIRTEHFPLTLESARPSHTSQYLCASNRPHGDLAKNIQYFGAGTRLSVL.

The rearrangement uses TRBV4-3 and TRBJ1-1; D may be TRBD1 (6 bases). From germline, CDR1 is LGHNA and CDR2 YSLEER. CDR3 length equals 16 residues. V was trimmed by 3 bases and J by 4 bases, leaving 18 bases between them. The CDR3 loop reads CASSQAQTGFGTEAFF. The CDR3 coding sequence is TGCGCCAGCAGCCAGGCCCAAACAGGGTTCGGCACTGAAGCTTTCTTT.

This chain connects TRBV6-5 to TRBJ2-1; 14 bases fit TRBD2. Germline V gives CDR1 MNHEY, CDR2 SVGAGI. V gave up 5 bases and J gave up 10 bases; unmatched junction bases: 1. This CDR3 comprises 13 residues. CDR3 sequence reads: CASSRTSGGEQFF. The CDR3 DNA is TGTGCCAGCAGTAGGACTAGCGGGGGGGAGCAGTTCTTC.

The chain couples TRBV15 to TRBJ1-1; 11 bases align to TRBD1. Germline-derived CDR1 and CDR2 are LNHNV and YYDKDF (reference sequence). This CDR3 is built from 16 residues. V was pared by 1 base and J by 2 bases, with 3 bases of the junction left unmatched. CDR3 in amino acids: CATSRGGTGGNTEAFF. The CDR3 DNA sequence: TGTGCCACCAGCAGAGGGGGGACAGGGGGAAACACTGAAGCTTTCTTT.

The V and J genes are TRBV3-1 (or the pseudogene TRBV3-2) and TRBJ1-4; the match to TRBD1 covers 9 bases. V lost 2 bases to trimming and J lost 8 bases; unmatched junction nucleotides: 9. CDR1 is LGHDT, CDR2 YNNKEL, per germline (reference sequence). The CDR3 has 16 amino acids. CDR3 region: CASSQTTGGSREKLFF. The CDR3 coding sequence is TGTGCCAGCAGCCAAACAACAGGGGGCAGTAGGGAAAAACTGTTTTTT.

Within the sample, this clone is medium-sized. The rearrangement joins TRBV7-8 to TRBJ1-5; D perhaps matches TRBD1 (6 bases). The germline V and J ends were trimmed by 5 bases and 4 bases, with 15 bases remaining between them. Germline values: CDR1 SGHVS, CDR2 FQNEAQ. This CDR3 has 15 residues. CDR3 amino acids: CASSDPGEANQPQHF. CDR3 DNA: TGTGCCAGCAGCGATCCAGGGGAAGCTAATCAGCCCCAGCATTTT. The variable domain in full, completed from reference TRBV7-8 and TRBJ1-5, reads GAGVSQSPRYKVAKRGQDVALRCDPISGHVSLFWYQQALGQGPEFLTYFQNEAQLDKSGLPSDRFFAERPEGSVSTLKIQRTQQEDSAVYLCASSDPGEANQPQHFGDGTRLSIL.

Only one count was recorded for this clone. The rearrangement uses TRBV6-4 and TRBJ1-1; tentatively, D is TRBD1 (6 bases). Germline-derived CDR1 and CDR2 are MRHNA and SNTAGT. CDR3 size: 22 residues. V shed 2 bases and J shed 0 bases, with 31 bases lying between them. DNA of the CDR3: TGTGCCAGCAGTGACGGGCGGGGGGGCCGCACTATAAAAGTACGCATGAACACTGAAGCTTTCTTT. Its protein is CASSDGRGGRTIKVRMNTEAFF.

The chain links TRBV6-2 or TRBV6-3 to TRBJ2-3; D may be TRBD2 (5 bases). The germline V gene encodes CDR1 MNHEY and CDR2 SVGEGT. This CDR3 is built from 15 residues. Trimming left V 4 bases short and J 4 bases short, with 15 bases between. The CDR3 sequence: CASSSDYPGPDTQYF. CDR3 bases: TGTGCCAGCAGTTCCGACTATCCAGGCCCAGATACGCAGTATTTT.

The J gene is TRBJ1-5, the V gene TRBV18, with D unclear. CDR3 size: 16 residues. The germline V and J ends were trimmed by 3 bases and 2 bases, with 14 bases remaining between them. Germline V gives CDR1 KGHSH, CDR2 LQKENI. CDR3 protein: CASSPVAGYGNQPQHF. CDR3 DNA sequence: TGTGCCAGCTCACCGGTGGCGGGATATGGCAATCAGCCCCAGCATTTT.

V is TRBV15 and J is TRBJ1-3; 8 bases are a match to TRBD1. This CDR3 is built from 16 residues. The trim removed 7 bases at V and 0 bases at J, leaving 8 bases unmatched. Germline values: CDR1 LNHNV, CDR2 YYDKDF (reference sequence). The CDR3 spells CATTRGQDYSGNTIYF. Written as DNA, the CDR3 is TGTGCCACCACCCGGGGACAGGACTACTCTGGAAACACCATATATTTT.

The chain carries TRBV6-5 and TRBJ2-2; D might be TRBD1 (6 bases). CDR3 length equals 14 residues. Germline V gene lookup returns CDR1 MNHEY and CDR2 SVGAGI. V shed 9 bases and J shed 4 bases, with 15 bases lying between them. This chain's CDR3 is CASRYRDRTGELFF. The CDR3 nucleotides are TGTGCCAGTCGATACAGGGATCGCACCGGGGAGCTGTTTTTT.

As for this clone: Sequence at one end of the junction differs from germline and may be a read error. The V gene is TRBV25-1, the J gene TRBJ2-4; 10 bases line up with TRBD1. Germline V lookup: CDR1 MGHDK, CDR2 SYGVNS. This CDR3 is built from 14 residues. The CDR3 region is CASSVLGTGEFLVF. CDR3 coding DNA: TGTGCCAGCAGCGTCCTTGGGACAGGGGAATTTTTGGTATTC.

This sequence joins TRBV5-5 and TRBJ1-6; weak D call: TRBD1 (6 bases). The germline CDR1 and CDR2 sequences are SGHKS and YYEKEE (reference sequence). CDR3 length: 14 residues. The germline V and J ends were trimmed by 4 bases and 7 bases, with 12 bases remaining between them. The CDR3 region has the DNA TGTGCCAGCAGCCTACCCAGGGGAAATTCACCCCTCCACTTT. Its translation is CASSLPRGNSPLHF.

V gene TRBV7-2 combines with J gene TRBJ1-2, with D possibly TRBD1 on 5 matching bases. Trimming cost V 3 bases and J 4 bases, with 15 bases left between them. The CDR3 is 15 amino acids. Germline loops: CDR1 SGHTA, CDR2 FQGNSA. CDR3 in amino acids: CASSFSRQGVYGYTF. CDR3 nucleotide sequence: TGTGCCAGCAGCTTTTCTCGGCAGGGCGTCTATGGCTACACCTTC.

The rearrangement links TRBV18 to TRBJ1-5; tentative D call: TRBD1 (6 bases). Trimming removed 3 bases at V and 2 bases at J, with 17 bases between. This CDR3 comprises 17 residues. Germline-derived CDR1 and CDR2 are KGHSH and LQKENI. Here the CDR3 reads CASSPLRGGEGNQPQHF. The CDR3 bases are TGTGCCAGCTCACCGCTCAGGGGAGGGGAGGGCAATCAGCCCCAGCATTTT.

V usage is TRBV6-5 and J usage is TRBJ1-2, with a tentative D call TRBD1 (6 bases). Trimming took 1 base from V and 4 from J, leaving 7 bases between them. There are 13 residues in the CDR3. CDR1 and CDR2 from the germline V gene are MNHEY and SVGAGI. The CDR3 loop is CASSYLDSYGYTF. The CDR3 DNA is TGTGCCAGCAGTTACTTGGACAGCTATGGCTACACCTTC.

This chain links TRBV12-3 or TRBV12-4 with TRBJ2-5; D is unresolved. V was pared by 3 bases and J by 2 bases, with 7 bases between. The CDR3 runs to 13 residues. CDR3 region: CASSFFQQETQYF. CDR3 coding DNA: TGTGCCAGCAGTTTCTTCCAGCAAGAGACCCAGTACTTC.

This chain uses TRBV10-2 with TRBJ2-1; the D is unclear. Trimming removed 0 bases at V and 4 bases at J, with 4 bases between. CDR3 length equals 13 residues. In germline, CDR1 is WSHSY, CDR2 SAAADI. CDR3 sequence reads: CASSESRYNEQFF. The CDR3, as DNA: TGCGCCAGCAGTGAGTCGAGGTACAATGAGCAGTTCTTC.

The V and J genes are TRBV18 and TRBJ1-4, with unresolved D. The CDR3 has 14 residues. Trimming cost V 6 bases and J 0 bases, with 8 bases left between them. Germline CDR1 reads KGHSH; CDR2 reads LQKENI. CDR3 loop: CASSNLATNEKLFF. Written as DNA, the CDR3 is TGTGCCAGCTCGAACTTAGCAACTAATGAAAAACTGTTTTTT.

The chain links TRBV24-1 to TRBJ2-2; possible D gene TRBD1, 6 bases. V was cut by 2 bases and J by 0 bases, with 9 bases left in between. The CDR3 has 16 amino acids. Germline V CDR1 and CDR2: KGHDR, SFDVKD. As DNA, the CDR3 is TGTGCCACCAGTGATTATGCAGGGGCGAACACCGGGGAGCTGTTTTTT. Residues: CATSDYAGANTGELFF.

The chain is built from TRBV12-3 or TRBV12-4 and TRBJ1-1; D might be TRBD1 (5 bases). Trimming left V 4 bases short and J 4 bases short, with 10 bases between. The CDR3 length is 13 residues. CDR3 loop: CASSSTGVTEAFF. CDR3 DNA sequence: TGTGCCAGCAGTTCCACGGGGGTCACTGAAGCTTTCTTT.

J is TRBJ1-2 and V is TRBV28; possibly TRBD1 for D (6 bases). CDR3 size: 15 residues. Germline CDR1 is MDHEN and CDR2 is SYDVKM. Trimming left V 5 bases short and J 0 bases short, with 13 bases between. The CDR3 loop is CASSRSGGPNYGYTF. CDR3 DNA sequence: TGTGCCAGCAGTCGCTCCGGGGGGCCTAACTATGGCTACACCTTC.

The V call is TRBV6-5, the J call TRBJ1-1; a weak D match, TRBD1 (5 bases). This CDR3 has 15 amino acids. Between the trimmed V and J ends, which lost 7 bases and 4 bases, there was a span of 19 bases. The V gene's germline CDR1 is MNHEY and CDR2 SVGAGI. CDR3 residues: CASTRALTPTTEAFF. For the CDR3, the DNA is TGTGCCAGCACCAGGGCCCTTACCCCGACCACTGAAGCTTTCTTT.

This clone was counted a single time. The chain recombines TRBV7-8 with TRBJ1-5, with 7 bases that match TRBD1. This CDR3 contains 16 residues. Trimming cost V 2 bases and J 5 bases; bases outside gene matches: 9. CDR1 is SGHVS and CDR2 is FQNEAQ in the germline V gene. CDR3 bases: TGTGCCAGCAGCTTAAACCGGGACAGAGTGGATCAGCCCCAGCATTTT. This translates into CASSLNRDRVDQPQHF.